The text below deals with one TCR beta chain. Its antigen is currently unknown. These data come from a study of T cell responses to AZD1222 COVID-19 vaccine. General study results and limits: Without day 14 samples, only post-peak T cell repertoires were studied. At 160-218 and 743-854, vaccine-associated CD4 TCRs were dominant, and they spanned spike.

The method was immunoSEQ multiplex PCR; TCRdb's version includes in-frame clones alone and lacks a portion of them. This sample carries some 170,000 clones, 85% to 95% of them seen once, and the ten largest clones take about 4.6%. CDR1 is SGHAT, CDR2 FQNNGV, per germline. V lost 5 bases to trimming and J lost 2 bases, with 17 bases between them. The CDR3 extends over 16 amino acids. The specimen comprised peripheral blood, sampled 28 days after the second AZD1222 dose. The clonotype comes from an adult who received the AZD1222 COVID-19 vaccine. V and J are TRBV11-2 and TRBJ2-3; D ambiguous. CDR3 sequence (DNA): TGTGCCAGCAGCGGTGGCCGAAGTCGGGTCACAGATACGCAGTATTTT. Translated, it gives CASSGGRSRVTDTQYF.